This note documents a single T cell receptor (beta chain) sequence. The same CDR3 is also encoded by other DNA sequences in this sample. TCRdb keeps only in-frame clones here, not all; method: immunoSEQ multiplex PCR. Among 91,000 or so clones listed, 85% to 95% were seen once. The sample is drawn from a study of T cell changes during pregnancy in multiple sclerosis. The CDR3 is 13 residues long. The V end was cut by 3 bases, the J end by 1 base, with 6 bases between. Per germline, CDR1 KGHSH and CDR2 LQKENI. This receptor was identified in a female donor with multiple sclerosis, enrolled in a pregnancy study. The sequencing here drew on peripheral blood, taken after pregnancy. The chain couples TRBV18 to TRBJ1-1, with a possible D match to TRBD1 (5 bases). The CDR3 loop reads CASSPGGNTEAFF. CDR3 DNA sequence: TGTGCCAGCTCACCGGGGGGGAACACTGAAGCTTTCTTT. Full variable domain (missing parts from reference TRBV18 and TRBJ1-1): NAGVMQNPRHLVRRRGQEARLRCSPMKGHSHVYWYRQLPEEGLKFMVYLQKENIIDESGMPKERFSAEFPKEGPSILRIQQVVRGDSAAYFCASSPGGNTEAFFGQGTRLTVV.